This T cell receptor beta chain was identified in a study of identical twins. Study results and limitations: Fewer insertions were carried by abundant cord blood beta clonotypes, but none was seen in memory repertoires. Invariant cells of the MAIT and iNKT types might have partly distorted the zero-insertion analyses.

Unique molecular identifiers were present on the cDNA, which also gained a universal primer site by template switching. One entry per CDR3 protein, called by TCRdb with MiXCR from the 5' RACE reads. The sample contains fewer than 650,000 distinct CDR3 sequences, more than 9% of which appear only once. This clonotype appeared many times. The antigen is undetermined. The CDR3 is 14 residues long. V dropped 7 bases and J dropped 5; count of bases not matched to a gene: 8. CDR1 and CDR2 (germline): SGHRS, YFSETQ. These data were also reused for a study on yellow fever vaccine responses in identical twins. That paper adds: The authors reported partly convergent, partly personalized vaccine responses in identical twins.

The sequence derives from a woman under 30 in good health. Sequenced: PBMCs. The J gene is TRBJ2-5, the V gene TRBV5-1; 10 bases align to TRBD2. In nucleotides, the CDR3 is TGCGCCAGCGCTCAAGCGGGGGGGCCGGAGACCCAGTACTTC. Its protein is CASAQAGGPETQYF.